This TCR beta chain stems from a study of blood T cell repertoires in COVID-19. Study summary: Donors in the United States, Italy and Spain gave samples during acute or convalescent COVID-19. The analysed material was cDNA or gDNA that came from T cells, B-cell-depleted T cells, or PBMCs.

The J segment lost 1 base and the V segment lost 4 bases, leaving 6 bases of the junction unmatched. The CDR3 is made up of 16 amino acids. Germline CDR1 is SGHAT and CDR2 is FQNNGV. Authors' methods: Quantification of nucleated cells was approximated via reference gene primer amplification. The assay was immunoSEQ multiplex PCR, and TCRdb's table has in-frame clones only and misses some. D and trimming come from the DNA, and the V and J calls and clone size come from that table. This repertoire shows 200,000 to 300,000 clones, 70% to 85% found once; its top ten account for roughly a tenth. The V and J genes are TRBV11-2 and TRBJ2-2; 7 positions match TRBD1. The sequence was collected from a woman aged 80 or over with acute or convalescent COVID-19. The sample comprised peripheral blood. CDR3 DNA: TGTGCCAGCAGCTCCGGGACAGATTGGAACACCGGGGAGCTGTTTTTT. Its translation: CASSSGTDWNTGELFF.